This is a list of T cell receptor beta chains from one sample in a study of graft-versus-host responses after intestinal transplantation. Their recognized antigens are unknown. TCRdb's table, derived via immunoSEQ multiplex PCR, lists solely in-frame clones and lacks some. The repertoire holds tens of thousands of clones, with roughly 87% as singletons. The starting material was unstimulated CD8+ T cells sorted from spleen or lymph node cells, obtained before intestinal transplant. These receptors were obtained from a human donor who received an intestinal transplant. The CDR3 runs from the conserved cysteine through the conserved F or W. D genes are given only for firm matches. Size is stated for part of the rows, as once, few or many counts, or as a class when the clone is expanded.

>-|TRBV11-1|-|TRBJ1-5
CASSDGGIDQPQHF
TGTGCCAGCAGCGACGGGGGGATTGATCAGCCCCAGCATTTT
>TRBD2|TRBV29-1|-|TRBJ2-1
CSVEYSASGRRTYNEQFF
TGCAGCGTTGAATATTCGGCTAGCGGGAGGCGGACCTACAATGAGCAGTTCTTC
>-|TRBV12-2|-|TRBJ2-7
CASRLATDSYEQYF
TGTGCAAGTCGCTTAGCAACGGACTCCTACGAGCAGTACTTC
>-|TRBV28|-|TRBJ1-1
CASSLLGDVNTEAFF
TGTGCCAGCAGTTTATTGGGTGATGTGAACACTGAAGCTTTCTTT
>-|TRBV4-2|-|TRBJ1-4
CASSPLGHPATNEKLFF
TGTGCCAGCAGCCCTTTGGGCCACCCCGCAACTAATGAAAAACTGTTTTTT
>-|TRBV6-6|-|TRBJ2-7
CASSWGLEDQQYF
TGTGCCAGCAGCTGGGGACTCGAGGATCAGCAGTACTTC
>-|TRBV4-2|-|TRBJ2-5
CASSQEGGPEETQYF
TGTGCCAGCAGCCAAGAGGGGGGGCCTGAGGAGACCCAGTACTTC
>-|TRBV9|-|TRBJ2-7
CASSAGGSSYEQYF
TGTGCCAGCAGCGCAGGTGGGAGCTCCTACGAGCAGTACTTC
>TRBD1|TRBV5-1|-|TRBJ1-2
CASSLTQGTNYGYTF
TGCGCCAGCAGCTTGACACAGGGGACTAACTATGGCTACACCTTC
>-|TRBV27|-|TRBJ2-2
CASSFGSNTGELFF
TGTGCCAGCAGTTTTGGCTCGAACACCGGGGAGCTGTTTTTT
>-|TRBV7-9|-|TRBJ2-7
CASSPLGDSYEQYF
TGTGCCAGCAGCCCTTTAGGGGATTCCTACGAGCAGTACTTC
>-|TRBV11-1|once|TRBJ2-3
CASSSLGGALYF
TGTGCCAGCAGCTCCCTAGGGGGGGCCTTGTATTTT